The 13 T cell receptor beta chains listed next were all sequenced from one sample in a study of early T cells in non-severe SARS-CoV-2 infection. Each CDR3 protein is one row after TCRdb ran MiXCR on the 5' RACE reads. The table shows approximately 70,000 distinct CDR3 sequences, with roughly 10% occurring only once. Sequencing was performed on whole blood. The receptors shown here come from an adult who was a healthcare worker with PCR-confirmed SARS-CoV-2 infection or an uninfected control (not recorded which).

The chain recombines TRBV9 with TRBJ2-7; 9 bases agree with TRBD1. Germline V gene lookup returns CDR1 SGDLS and CDR2 YYNGEE. There are 15 residues in the CDR3. J lost 3 bases, V lost 2 bases, and 6 bases had no gene match. This chain's CDR3 is CASSVGTGKFYEQYF. CDR3 bases: TGTGCCAGCAGCGTTGGGACAGGGAAGTTCTACGAGCAGTACTTC.

This clonotype was seen repeatedly, ten times or more. The chain carries TRBV2 and TRBJ1-5, with D perhaps matching TRBD1 (5 bases). V lost 8 bases to trimming and J lost 0 bases, with 8 bases between them. CDR1 SNHLY and CDR2 FYNNEI come from the germline V gene. This CDR3 comprises 13 residues. CDR3 DNA: TGTGCCAGCCAAGGGGATAGCAATCAGCCCCAGCATTTT. Translated: CASQGDSNQPQHF.

The sample holds a few counts of this clonotype. The V call is TRBV3-1, the J call TRBJ2-7, with a tentative D call TRBD2 (5 bases). CDR3 length equals 15 residues. The germline V gene encodes CDR1 LGHDT and CDR2 YNNKEL (reference sequence). Trimming took 0 bases from V and 5 from J, leaving 14 bases between them. This CDR3 reads CASSQETGWANEQYF. The CDR3 DNA sequence: TGTGCCAGCAGCCAAGAGACGGGATGGGCCAACGAGCAGTACTTC.

This clonotype came up a few times. The chain links TRBV5-1 to TRBJ2-3, with D unclear. Per germline, CDR1 SGHRS and CDR2 YFSETQ. The CDR3 is made up of 13 amino acids. Trimming removed 0 bases from V and 0 bases from J, with 2 bases in between. The CDR3 sequence: CASSLESTDTQYF. CDR3 nucleotide sequence: TGCGCCAGCAGCTTGGAGAGCACAGATACGCAGTATTTT.

Ten or more counts support this clonotype. This sequence joins TRBV6-2 or TRBV6-3 and TRBJ2-3; TRBD1 matches 12 bases. J gave up 4 bases and V 2 bases, and 4 bases lay outside the gene matches. Looked up from germline, CDR1 is MNHEY and CDR2 is SVGEGT. The CDR3 runs 16 residues. The CDR3: CASSYRDRGRSDTQYF. The DNA of the CDR3 is TGTGCCAGCAGTTACAGGGACAGGGGGCGTTCAGATACGCAGTATTTT.

A few counts support this clonotype. The chain combines TRBV6-4 with TRBJ2-5, with TRBD2 identical over 14 bases. The V gene end was trimmed by 7 bases and the J gene end by 3 bases; junction bases not matched to a gene: 4. CDR3 size: 15 residues. Germline V gene lookup returns CDR1 MRHNA and CDR2 SNTAGT. CDR3 sequence reads: CASTMGLAGEETQYF. CDR3 bases: TGTGCCAGCACGATGGGACTAGCGGGAGAAGAGACCCAGTACTTC.

This clonotype has only a few counts. The V gene is TRBV7-2, the J gene TRBJ2-7; 8 positions agree with TRBD1. In germline, CDR1 is SGHTA, CDR2 FQGNSA. The length of the CDR3 is 16 residues. The J segment lost 5 bases and the V segment lost 2 bases, leaving 11 bases of the junction unmatched. The CDR3 sequence: CASSLLNPDRANEQYF. DNA of the CDR3: TGTGCCAGCAGCTTATTAAATCCGGACAGGGCCAACGAGCAGTACTTC.

This clonotype has ten or more counts. V is TRBV28 and J is TRBJ2-7; a weak D match, TRBD1 (8 bases). The CDR3 covers 14 residues. Germline CDR1 MDHEN, CDR2 SYDVKM. The germline V and J ends were trimmed by 3 bases and 6 bases, with 15 bases remaining between them. The CDR3 loop reads CASSLTGEGSEQYF. The CDR3 nucleotides read TGTGCCAGCAGTTTGACAGGGGAGGGGAGCGAGCAGTACTTC.

The rearrangement joins TRBV12-3 or TRBV12-4 to TRBJ2-7; a possible D gene is TRBD2 (5 bases). V gave up 3 bases and J gave up 2 bases, with 14 bases separating them. The CDR3 sequence is 15 residues long. The CDR3: CASSFSRASPYEQYF. The CDR3 DNA reads as TGTGCCAGCAGTTTCTCCCGGGCTAGCCCCTACGAGCAGTACTTC.

The V gene is TRBV4-1, the J gene TRBJ2-7; D perhaps matches TRBD2 (6 bases). CDR1 and CDR2 from the germline V gene are MGHRA and YSYEKL. The CDR3 has 16 residues. Between the trimmed V and J ends, which lost 4 bases and 7 bases, there was a span of 23 bases. CDR3 loop: CASSRRTDYAASEQYF. CDR3 nucleotides: TGCGCCAGCAGCCGTAGGACGGACTACGCTGCGAGTGAGCAGTACTTC.

This clonotype has a handful of counts. The CDR3 here is CASSVAGDTEAFF. As DNA, the CDR3 is TGTGCCAGCAGCGTAGCAGGTGACACTGAAGCTTTCTTT. The J gene is TRBJ1-1, the V gene TRBV9, with D unresolved. The CDR3 has 13 residues. V was shortened by 0 bases and J by 3 bases, with 6 bases between the two germline ends. Germline V gene lookup returns CDR1 SGDLS and CDR2 YYNGEE. Full variable domain (missing parts from reference TRBV9 and TRBJ1-1): DSGVTQTPKHLITATGQRVTLRCSPRSGDLSVYWYQQSLDQGLQFLIQYYNGEERAKGNILERFSAQQFPDLHSELNLSSLELGDSALYFCASSVAGDTEAFFGQGTRLTVV.

This clonotype was seen ten or more times. The CDR3 sequence is CAWSPSQAYPGELFF. In DNA form, the CDR3 reads TGTGCCTGGTCCCCCTCGCAGGCGTACCCCGGGGAGCTGTTTTTT. The chain has TRBV30 and TRBJ2-2; the D is unclear. The CDR3 consists of 15 residues. The V end was cut by 5 bases, the J end by 6 bases, with 19 bases between. The V gene's germline CDR1 is GTSNPN and CDR2 SVGIG (reference sequence).

The rearrangement links TRBV11-2 to TRBJ1-1; D gene uncertain. Germline V gives CDR1 SGHAT, CDR2 FQNNGV. CDR3 length: 11 amino acids. Trimming cost V 2 bases and J 6 bases, with 4 bases left between them. CDR3 nucleotide sequence: TGTGCCAGCAGCTTAAGCCCTGAAGCTTTCTTT. Protein product: CASSLSPEAFF.